The T cell receptor beta chain described here comes from a study of OX40 agonist ivuxolimab in advanced cancers. Overall study: Patients undergoing dose escalation presented with hepatocellular carcinoma, melanoma, renal cell or head and neck cancer. Patients with prior anti-PD-1, anti-PD-L1 or anti-CTLA-4 therapy were eligible; approximately 40% had some.

Findings and caveats of the study: On average, CD8+ T cells showed a greater number of expanded clones than CD4+.

This table comes from immunoSEQ multiplex PCR, and its TCRdb copy is limited to in-frame clones, with some not included. The data hold tens of thousands of clones, with 80% to 90% observed a single time. V was trimmed by 3 bases and J by 7 bases, leaving 15 bases between them. Looked up from germline, CDR1 is SQVTM and CDR2 is ANQGSEA. This CDR3 comprises 13 residues. For this clone: Its target is unknown.

The chain joins TRBV29-1 to TRBJ2-5; D call uncertain. The receptor was derived from an adult with an advanced solid tumor such as melanoma, head and neck, liver or kidney cancer. The source material was CD4+ or CD8+ T cells sorted from blood, sampled in a trial of the OX40 agonist ivuxolimab. CDR3 bases: TGCAGCGTTGAGGCGGCTAGTAGAGGGACCCAGTACTTC. This gives the protein CSVEAASRGTQYF. Drawing the rest from reference TRBV29-1 and TRBJ2-5, the complete variable domain is SAVISQKPSRDICQRGTSLTIQCQVDSQVTMMFWYRQQPGQSLTLIATANQGSEATYESGFVIDKFPISRPNLTFSTLTVSNMSPEDSSIYLCSVEAASRGTQYFGPGTRLLVL.